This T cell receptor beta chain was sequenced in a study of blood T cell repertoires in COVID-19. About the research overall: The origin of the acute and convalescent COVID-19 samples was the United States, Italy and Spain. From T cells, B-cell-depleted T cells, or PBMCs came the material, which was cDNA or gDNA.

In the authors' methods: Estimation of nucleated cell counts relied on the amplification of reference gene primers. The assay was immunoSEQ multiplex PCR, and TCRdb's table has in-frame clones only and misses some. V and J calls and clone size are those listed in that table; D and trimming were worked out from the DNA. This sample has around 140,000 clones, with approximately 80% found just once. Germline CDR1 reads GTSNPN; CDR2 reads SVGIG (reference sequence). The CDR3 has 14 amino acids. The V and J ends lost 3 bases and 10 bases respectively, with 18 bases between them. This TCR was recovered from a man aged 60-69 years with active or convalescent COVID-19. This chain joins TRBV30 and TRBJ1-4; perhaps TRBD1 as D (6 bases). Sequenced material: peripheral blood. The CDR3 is CAWRPGGAEGKLFF. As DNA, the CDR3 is TGTGCCTGGAGGCCGGGGGGGGCGGAGGGAAAACTGTTTTTT. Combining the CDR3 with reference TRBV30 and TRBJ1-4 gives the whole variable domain SQTIHQWPATLVQPVGSPLSLECTVEGTSNPNLYWYRQAAGRGLQLLFYSVGIGQISSEVPQNLSASRPQDRQFILSSKKLLLSDSGFYLCAWRPGGAEGKLFFGSGTQLSVL.